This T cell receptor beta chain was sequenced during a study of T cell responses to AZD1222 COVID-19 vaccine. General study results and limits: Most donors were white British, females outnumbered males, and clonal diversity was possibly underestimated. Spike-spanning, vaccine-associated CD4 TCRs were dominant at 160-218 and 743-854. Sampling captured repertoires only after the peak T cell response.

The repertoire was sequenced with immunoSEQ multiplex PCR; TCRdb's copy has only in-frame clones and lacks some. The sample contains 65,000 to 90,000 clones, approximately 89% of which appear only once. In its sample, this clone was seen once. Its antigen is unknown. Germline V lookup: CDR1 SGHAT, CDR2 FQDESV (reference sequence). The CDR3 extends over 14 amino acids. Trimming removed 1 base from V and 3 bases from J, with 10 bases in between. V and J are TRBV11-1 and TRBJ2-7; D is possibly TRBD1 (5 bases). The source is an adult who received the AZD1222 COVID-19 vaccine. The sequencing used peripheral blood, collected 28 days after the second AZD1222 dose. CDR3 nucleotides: TGTGCCAGCAGCTTAGGACAGCGCCGCTACGAGCAGTACTTC. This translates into CASSLGQRRYEQYF.